This TCR beta chain derives from a study of blood T cell repertoires in COVID-19. Overall study context: Acute and convalescent COVID-19 samples came from the United States, Italy and Spain.

The CDR3 spans 12 residues. CDR1 is SQVTM and CDR2 is ANQGSEA in the germline V gene. Between the trimmed V and J ends, which lost 3 bases and 5 bases, there was a span of 10 bases. Authors' methods: Using reference gene primer amplification, nucleated cell counts were estimated. The table came from immunoSEQ multiplex PCR; TCRdb's copy has only in-frame clones and leaves some out. V and J calls plus clone size are reproduced from that table; the DNA served to infer D and trimming. The data show 150,000 to 250,000 clones, around four fifths seen once. Sequenced input: peripheral blood. The rearrangement links TRBV29-1 to TRBJ1-1; weak D call: TRBD1 (6 bases). The TCR comes from a human donor with acute or convalescent COVID-19. The donor label of this sample is uncertain. CDR3 residues: CSVDLQGTEAFF. For the CDR3, the DNA is TGCAGCGTTGACCTCCAGGGGACTGAAGCTTTCTTT.